The 20 T cell receptor beta chains below come from one sample, sequenced in a study of cytomegalovirus exposure and HLA in healthy donors. The table came from immunoSEQ multiplex PCR; TCRdb's copy has only in-frame clones and leaves some out. The data contain some 250,000 clones, 90% of them singletons. Sequencing was performed on PBMCs. These TCRs come from a woman aged 18-29 years in good health and CMV-seronegative.

The genes are TRBV6-6 and TRBJ2-1; TRBD2 matches 10 bases. Germline lookup yields CDR1 MNHNY and CDR2 SVGAGI (reference sequence). Germline trimming cut 11 bases from V and 3 bases from J; bases unmatched to any gene: 13. The CDR3 contains 16 residues. This CDR3 reads CAWERGGPSSYNEQFF. The CDR3 DNA is TGTGCCTGGGAGCGGGGGGGTCCATCCAGCTACAATGAGCAGTTCTTC.

The chain uses TRBV6-6 and TRBJ1-2; D perhaps matches TRBD1 (5 bases). The length of the CDR3 is 12 residues. The germline V gene has CDR1 MNHNY and CDR2 SVGAGI (reference sequence). V was cut by 5 bases and J by 4 bases, with 8 bases left in between. Here the CDR3 reads CASSAGLYGYTF. In DNA, the CDR3 is TGTGCCAGCAGTGCGGGGCTCTATGGCTACACCTTC.

The CDR3 sequence: CASSQRETEAFF. CDR3 sequence (DNA): TGCGCCAGCAGCCAAAGAGAGACTGAAGCTTTCTTT. This chain links TRBV4-1 with TRBJ1-1; D remains ambiguous. Germline CDR1 reads MGHRA; CDR2 reads YSYEKL. The CDR3 totals 12 residues. Trimming took 2 bases from V and 5 from J, leaving 6 bases between them.

The chain has TRBV4-1 and TRBJ1-5; no firm D call. Germline CDR1 MGHRA, CDR2 YSYEKL. V shed 1 base and J shed 3 bases, with 7 bases lying between them. This CDR3 region has 14 residues. The CDR3 sequence is CASSQAQINQPQHF. CDR3 DNA sequence: TGCGCCAGCAGCCAAGCACAGATCAATCAGCCCCAGCATTTT.

This rearrangement joins TRBV5-4 to TRBJ2-3; TRBD2 is a possible D gene (7 bases). The germline CDR1 and CDR2 sequences are SGHNT and YYREEE (reference sequence). This CDR3 is built from 15 residues. V was shortened by 7 bases and J by 2 bases, with 17 bases between the two germline ends. CDR3 coding DNA: TGTGCCAGCTCTCCTAGGGGGGGGACCACAGATACGCAGTATTTT. This translates into CASSPRGGTTDTQYF.

This chain uses TRBV6-5 with TRBJ2-3, with a possible D match to TRBD1 (6 bases). CDR3 size: 14 residues. Germline V gene sequence: CDR1 MNHEY, CDR2 SVGAGI. V was pared by 7 bases and J by 6 bases, with 17 bases between. The CDR3 sequence: CASTRDNALDTQYF. CDR3 DNA sequence: TGTGCCAGCACCCGGGACAACGCGCTGGATACGCAGTATTTT.

The chain employs TRBV6-6 and TRBJ2-3; TRBD1 matches 10 bases. Looked up from germline, CDR1 is MNHNY and CDR2 is SVGAGI (reference sequence). The CDR3 loop spans 14 amino acids. V lost 7 bases and J lost 3; bases outside the gene matches: 4. The CDR3 reads CASKRGQGTDTQYF. CDR3 DNA: TGTGCCAGCAAGCGGGGACAGGGGACAGATACGCAGTATTTT.

The chain uses TRBV9 and TRBJ1-1, with 10 bases matching TRBD1. V shed 4 bases and J 11 bases; nucleotides not matched to a gene: 11. Germline V gives CDR1 SGDLS, CDR2 YYNGEE. This CDR3 is 14 amino acids long. CDR3 in amino acids: CASSPQGQGIRAFF. DNA for the CDR3: TGTGCCAGCAGCCCTCAGGGACAGGGGATTCGGGCTTTCTTT.

The chain combines TRBV6-6 with TRBJ2-1, with a possible D match to TRBD2 (7 bases). Deletions cut 6 bases from V and 7 bases from J, with 16 bases between. CDR1 and CDR2 (germline): MNHNY, SVGAGI (reference sequence). The length of the CDR3 is 14 residues. CDR3 sequence reads: CASSDRGAGNEQFF. CDR3 nucleotide sequence: TGTGCCAGCAGCGACCGGGGGGCTGGGAATGAGCAGTTCTTC.

J is TRBJ2-7 and V is TRBV28; D gene ambiguous. The CDR3 has 16 amino acids. The germline V gene encodes CDR1 MDHEN and CDR2 SYDVKM. The V and J ends lost 4 bases and 0 bases respectively, with 16 bases between them. The chain's CDR3 is CASSSPSEIGSYEQYV. DNA for the CDR3: TGTGCCAGCAGTTCGCCCTCGGAGATTGGCTCCTACGAGCAGTACGTC.

DNA of the CDR3: TGTGCCACTTATGACAGGGATGGAAACACCATATATTTT. Protein product: CATYDRDGNTIYF. The gene calls are TRBV19 and TRBJ1-3, with 7 bases that match TRBD1. V gave up 10 bases and J gave up 3 bases; unmatched junction bases: 6. Germline CDR1 and CDR2: LNHDA and SQIVND (reference sequence). This CDR3 contains 13 residues.

The genes are TRBV2 and TRBJ2-4; D ambiguous. The CDR3 consists of 14 residues. The V gene lost 7 bases and the J gene lost 7 bases, with 17 bases spanning the gap. The germline CDR1 and CDR2 sequences are SNHLY and FYNNEI. The CDR3 DNA reads TGTGCCAGCATACTTGACTCTTTTGCGAACATTCAGTACTTC. Protein product: CASILDSFANIQYF.

This clone was counted once. V is TRBV6-5 and J is TRBJ2-5; D is possibly TRBD1 (6 bases). Germline CDR1 reads MNHEY; CDR2 reads SVGAGI. V lost 2 bases, J lost 5 bases, and 15 bases lay in between. The CDR3 loop spans 15 amino acids. Here the CDR3 reads CASSYPGGRGETQYF. The CDR3 DNA reads TGTGCCAGCAGTTACCCTGGGGGCCGAGGGGAGACCCAGTACTTC.

CDR3 region: CASSSWKDRTNYGYTF. The CDR3 DNA reads TGCGCCAGCAGCTCTTGGAAGGACAGAACTAACTATGGCTACACCTTC. The rearrangement joins TRBV5-1 to TRBJ1-2; possibly TRBD1 for D (6 bases). This CDR3 is 16 amino acids long. V dropped 3 bases and J dropped 0 bases, with 15 bases sitting between them. Per germline, CDR1 SGHRS and CDR2 YFSETQ.

The rearrangement links TRBV29-1 to TRBJ2-5, with TRBD1 matching over 9 bases. Trimming removed 4 bases from V and 5 bases from J; junction bases left unmatched: 5. The CDR3 covers 13 residues. Germline assignment: CDR1 SQVTM and CDR2 ANQGSEA. CDR3 in amino acids: CSVVGQGFETQYF. In DNA, the CDR3 is TGCAGCGTTGTGGGACAGGGTTTCGAGACCCAGTACTTC. The full variable domain, its missing parts supplied by reference TRBV29-1 and TRBJ2-5, is SAVISQKPSRDICQRGTSLTIQCQVDSQVTMMFWYRQQPGQSLTLIATANQGSEATYESGFVIDKFPISRPNLTFSTLTVSNMSPEDSSIYLCSVVGQGFETQYFGPGTRLLVL.

This clone was picked up a small number of times. The rearrangement joins TRBV27 to TRBJ2-7, with 8 bases identical to TRBD1. The V and J ends lost 8 bases and 5 bases, in that order; junction bases with no gene match: 5. CDR1 and CDR2 (germline): MNHEY, SMNVEV (reference sequence). The CDR3 covers 12 residues. The CDR3 DNA follows: TGTGCCAGCCGCGACAGGGGCCACGAGCAGTACGTC. Protein sequence: CASRDRGHEQYV.

The chain employs TRBV2 and TRBJ2-3, with a tentative D call TRBD2 (6 bases). Trimming took off 5 bases at V and 1 base at J, with 19 bases between the two ends. Germline V lookup: CDR1 SNHLY, CDR2 FYNNEI. This CDR3 has 17 residues. For the CDR3, the DNA is TGTGCCAGCAGTTTTTACCTAACTAGCTACGGCACAGATACGCAGTATTTT. Protein sequence: CASSFYLTSYGTDTQYF.

The CDR3 loop is CASSLAPLAGGEYTYEQYF. Written as DNA, the CDR3 is TGCGCCAGCAGCTTGGCCCCACTAGCGGGGGGGGAGTACACCTACGAGCAGTACTTC. J is TRBJ2-7 and V is TRBV5-1, with 13 bases fitting TRBD2. Germline-derived CDR1 and CDR2 are SGHRS and YFSETQ. The CDR3 contains 19 residues. V shed 0 bases and J 2 bases; nucleotides not matched to a gene: 11.

In its sample, this clone was seen a few times. The chain carries TRBV2 and TRBJ1-6, with TRBD1 as a possible D gene (6 bases). Deletions cut 0 bases from V and 2 bases from J, with 14 bases between. Germline V gene data show CDR1 as SNHLY and CDR2 as FYNNEI. This CDR3 contains 18 residues. CDR3 amino acids: CASSEARQGNPYNSPLHF. The CDR3 DNA sequence: TGTGCCAGCAGTGAAGCGAGGCAGGGGAACCCCTATAATTCACCCCTCCACTTT.

Points on this clone: Germline is not matched at one junction end, which may reflect a read error. This rearrangement joins TRBV18 to TRBJ2-4; the D gene is possibly TRBD2 (5 bases). From germline, CDR1 is KGHSH and CDR2 LQKENI. The CDR3 is 16 residues long. The CDR3 DNA reads TGTGCCAGCTCACCACCTGCTTACCTAGCCAAAAACATTCAATACTTC. It encodes CASSPPAYLAKNIQYF. Full variable domain (outside the CDR3, taken from reference TRBV18 and TRBJ2-4): NAGVMQNPRHLVRRRGQEARLRCSPMKGHSHVYWYRQLPEEGLKFMVYLQKENIIDESGMPKERFSAEFPKEGPSILRIQQVVRGDSAAYFCASSPPAYLAKNIQYFGAGTRLSVL.